This T cell receptor (beta chain) was captured in a study of shared clonotypes between healthy human individuals. Whole-study context: For every donor, three CD4 naive, three CD4 memory, two CD8 naive and one CD8 memory plates were used. Study outcomes and limitations: Larger estimated richness was generally recorded for naive subsets relative to memory subsets. At large depth, rarefaction still showed sorted-subset sequencing to be incomplete.

Naive-designated CD8 cells lacked CD45RO, were positively enriched for CCR7, and omitted terminally differentiated effector memory CD45RA+ cells. The repertoire was sequenced with immunoSEQ multiplex PCR; TCRdb's copy has only in-frame clones and lacks some. In the table there are approximately 2,000,000 clones, 85% to 95% of which are singletons. Germline CDR1 and CDR2: SGHAT and FQNNGV. Germline trimming cut 5 bases from V and 2 bases from J; bases unmatched to any gene: 5. The CDR3 has 15 amino acids. As concerns this clone: What it binds is unknown.

The sample taken for sequencing was naive CD8+ T cells from PBMCs. The receptor's source is a man in his late teens or twenties in good health. Some clones in this sample may be carry-over from other donors' samples. The V call is TRBV11-2, the J call TRBJ2-7; 11 bases agree with TRBD2. In DNA, the CDR3 is TGTGCCAGCAGCAATAGCGGGAGGGCGACCTACGAGCAGTACTTC. It specifies CASSNSGRATYEQYF.